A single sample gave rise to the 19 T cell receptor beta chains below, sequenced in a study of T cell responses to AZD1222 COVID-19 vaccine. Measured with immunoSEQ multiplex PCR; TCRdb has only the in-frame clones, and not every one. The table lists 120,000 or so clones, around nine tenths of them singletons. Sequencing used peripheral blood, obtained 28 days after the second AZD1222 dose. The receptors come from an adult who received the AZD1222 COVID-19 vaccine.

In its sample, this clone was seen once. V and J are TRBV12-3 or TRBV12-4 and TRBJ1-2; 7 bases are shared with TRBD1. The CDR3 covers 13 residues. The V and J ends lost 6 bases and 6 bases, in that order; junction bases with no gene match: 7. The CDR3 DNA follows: TGTGCCAGCAGGGGGGGGACAGCAGATGGCTACACCTTC. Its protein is CASRGGTADGYTF.

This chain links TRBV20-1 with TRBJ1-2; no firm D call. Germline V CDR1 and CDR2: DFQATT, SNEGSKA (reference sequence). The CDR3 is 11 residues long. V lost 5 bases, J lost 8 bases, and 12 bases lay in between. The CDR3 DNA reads TGCAGTGCTGAGTACGATGGGGGCTACACCTTC. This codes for CSAEYDGGYTF.

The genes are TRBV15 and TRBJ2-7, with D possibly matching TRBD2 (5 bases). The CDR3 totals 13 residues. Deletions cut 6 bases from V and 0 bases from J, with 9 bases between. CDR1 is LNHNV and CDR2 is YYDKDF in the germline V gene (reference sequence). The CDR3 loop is CATRGSGSYEQYF. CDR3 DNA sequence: TGTGCCACCAGGGGAAGCGGCTCCTACGAGCAGTACTTC. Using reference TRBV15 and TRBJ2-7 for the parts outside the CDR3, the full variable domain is DAMVIQNPRYQVTQFGKPVTLSCSQTLNHNVMYWYQQKSSQAPKLLFHYYDKDFNNEADTPDNFQSRRPNTSFCFLDIRSPGLGDTAMYLCATRGSGSYEQYFGPGTRLTVT.

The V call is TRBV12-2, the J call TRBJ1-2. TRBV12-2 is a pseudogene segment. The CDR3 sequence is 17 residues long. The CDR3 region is CASRATIGLQRLDGYTF. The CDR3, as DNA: TGTGCAAGTCGGGCTACCATAGGTTTACAGAGGCTCGATGGCTACACCTTC.

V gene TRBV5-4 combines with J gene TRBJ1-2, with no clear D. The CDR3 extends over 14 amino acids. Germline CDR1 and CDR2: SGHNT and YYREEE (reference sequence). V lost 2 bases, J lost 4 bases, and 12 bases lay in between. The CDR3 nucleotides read TGTGCCAGCAGCTTTAATAGGGAGGGCTATGGCTACACCTTC. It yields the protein CASSFNREGYGYTF. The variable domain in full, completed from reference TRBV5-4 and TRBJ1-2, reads ETGVTQSPTHLIKTRGQQVTLRCSSQSGHNTVSWYQQALGQGPQFIFQYYREEENGRGNFPPRFSGLQFPNYSSELNVNALELDDSALYLCASSFNREGYGYTFGSGTRLTVV.

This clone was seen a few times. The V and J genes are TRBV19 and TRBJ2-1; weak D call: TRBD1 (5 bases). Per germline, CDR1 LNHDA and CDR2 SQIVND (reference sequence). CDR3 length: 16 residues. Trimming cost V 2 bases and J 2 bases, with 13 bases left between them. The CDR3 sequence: CASSISGIWPYNEQFF. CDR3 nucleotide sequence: TGTGCCAGTAGTATATCAGGGATTTGGCCCTACAATGAGCAGTTCTTC. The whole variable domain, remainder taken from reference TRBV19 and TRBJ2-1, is DGGITQSPKYLFRKEGQNVTLSCEQNLNHDAMYWYRQDPGQGLRLIYYSQIVNDFQKGDIAEGYSVSREKKESFPLTVTSAQKNPTAFYLCASSISGIWPYNEQFFGPGTRLTVL.

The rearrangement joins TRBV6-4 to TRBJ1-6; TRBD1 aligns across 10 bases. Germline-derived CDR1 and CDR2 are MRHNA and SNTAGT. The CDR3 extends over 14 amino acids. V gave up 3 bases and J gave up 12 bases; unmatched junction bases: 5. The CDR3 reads CASSEGTGELPLHF. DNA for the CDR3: TGTGCCAGCAGTGAGGGGACAGGGGAGCTACCCCTCCACTTT.

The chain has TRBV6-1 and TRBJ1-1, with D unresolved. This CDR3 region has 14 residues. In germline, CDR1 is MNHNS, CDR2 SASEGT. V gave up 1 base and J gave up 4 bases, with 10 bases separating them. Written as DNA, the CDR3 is TGTGCCAGCAGTGAAGGGGCCGAGGGCACTGAAGCTTTCTTT. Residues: CASSEGAEGTEAFF.

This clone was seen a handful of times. CDR3: CASRMTGDYGYTF. CDR3 bases: TGTGCCAGCAGGATGACAGGGGACTATGGCTACACCTTC. The chain is built from TRBV28 and TRBJ1-2; 8 bases fit TRBD1. The V gene's germline CDR1 is MDHEN and CDR2 SYDVKM. This CDR3 has 13 residues. V shed 6 bases, J shed 3 bases, and the junction held 3 bases outside the gene matches.

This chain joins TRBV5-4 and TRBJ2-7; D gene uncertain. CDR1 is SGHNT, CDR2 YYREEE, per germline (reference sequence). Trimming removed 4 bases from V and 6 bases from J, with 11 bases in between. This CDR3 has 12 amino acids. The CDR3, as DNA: TGTGCCAGCAGCCGGGTAGATGGCGAGCAGTACTTC. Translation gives CASSRVDGEQYF. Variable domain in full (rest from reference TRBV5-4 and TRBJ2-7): ETGVTQSPTHLIKTRGQQVTLRCSSQSGHNTVSWYQQALGQGPQFIFQYYREEENGRGNFPPRFSGLQFPNYSSELNVNALELDDSALYLCASSRVDGEQYFGPGTRLTVT.

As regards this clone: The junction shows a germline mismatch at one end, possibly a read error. CDR3 protein: CASSLGNQPQHF. CDR3 in DNA: TGTGCCAGCAGCTTAGGTAATCAACCCCAGCATTTT. This chain joins TRBV7-8 and TRBJ1-5; D is ambiguous. Germline-derived CDR1 and CDR2 are SGHVS and FQNEAQ. There are 12 residues in the CDR3.

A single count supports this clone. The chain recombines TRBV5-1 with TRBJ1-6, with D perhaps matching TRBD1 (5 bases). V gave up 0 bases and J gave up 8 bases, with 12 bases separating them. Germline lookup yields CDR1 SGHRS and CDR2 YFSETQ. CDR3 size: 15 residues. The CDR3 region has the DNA TGCGCCAGCAGCTTGGCCGGGCAGGGTTATTCACCCCTCCACTTT. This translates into CASSLAGQGYSPLHF. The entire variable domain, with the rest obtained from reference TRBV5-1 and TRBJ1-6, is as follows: KAGVTQTPRYLIKTRGQQVTLSCSPISGHRSVSWYQQTPGQGLQFLFEYFSETQRNKGNFPGRFSGRQFSNSRSEMNVSTLELGDSALYLCASSLAGQGYSPLHFGNGTRLTVT.

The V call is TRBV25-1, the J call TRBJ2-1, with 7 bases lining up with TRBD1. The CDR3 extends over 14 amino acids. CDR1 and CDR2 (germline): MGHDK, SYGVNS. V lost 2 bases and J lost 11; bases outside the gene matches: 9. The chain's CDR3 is CASSEELTGAKQFF. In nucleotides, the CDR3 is TGTGCCAGCAGTGAAGAACTTACAGGGGCGAAGCAGTTCTTC.

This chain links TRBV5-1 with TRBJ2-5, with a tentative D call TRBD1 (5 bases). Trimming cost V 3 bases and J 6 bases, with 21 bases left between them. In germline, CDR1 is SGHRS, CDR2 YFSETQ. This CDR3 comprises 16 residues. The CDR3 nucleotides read TGCGCCAGCAGCTGGGGCGAGGACCCAGCCAGGCAGACCCAGTACTTC. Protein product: CASSWGEDPARQTQYF.

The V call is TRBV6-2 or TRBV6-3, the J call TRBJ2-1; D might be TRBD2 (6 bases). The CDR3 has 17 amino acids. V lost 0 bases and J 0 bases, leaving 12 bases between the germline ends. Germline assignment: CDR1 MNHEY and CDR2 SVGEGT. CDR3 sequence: CASSYSRLVSSYNEQFF. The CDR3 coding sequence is TGTGCCAGCAGTTACTCACGACTAGTTAGCTCCTACAATGAGCAGTTCTTC.

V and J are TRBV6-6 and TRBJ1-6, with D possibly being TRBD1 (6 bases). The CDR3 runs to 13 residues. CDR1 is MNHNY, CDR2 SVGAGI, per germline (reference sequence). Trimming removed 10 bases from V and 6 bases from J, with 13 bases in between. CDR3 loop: CATNREVNSPLHF. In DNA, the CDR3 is TGTGCCACGAACAGGGAAGTTAATTCACCCCTCCACTTT.

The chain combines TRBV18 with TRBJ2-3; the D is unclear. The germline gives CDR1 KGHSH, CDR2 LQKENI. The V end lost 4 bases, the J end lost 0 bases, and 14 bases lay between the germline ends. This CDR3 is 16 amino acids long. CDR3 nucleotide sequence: TGTGCCAGCTCACGAAGCCCGCAGTCGAGCACAGATACGCAGTATTTT. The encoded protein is CASSRSPQSSTDTQYF.

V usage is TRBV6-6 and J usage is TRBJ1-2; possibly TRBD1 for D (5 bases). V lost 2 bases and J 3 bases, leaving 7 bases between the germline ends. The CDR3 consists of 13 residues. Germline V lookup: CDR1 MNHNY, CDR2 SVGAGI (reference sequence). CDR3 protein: CASSYPQDYGYTF. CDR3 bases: TGTGCCAGCAGTTACCCACAGGACTATGGCTACACCTTC.

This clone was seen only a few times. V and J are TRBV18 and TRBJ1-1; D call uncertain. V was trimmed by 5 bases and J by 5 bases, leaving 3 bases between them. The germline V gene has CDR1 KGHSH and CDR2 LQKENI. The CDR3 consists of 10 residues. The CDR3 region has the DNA TGTGCCAGCTCATGGACTGAAGCTTTCTTT. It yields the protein CASSWTEAFF.